These 18 T cell receptor beta chains were all obtained from the same sample, sequenced in a study of T cell repertoires in cytomegalovirus infection. No antigen has been assigned to these receptors. TCRdb used MiXCR to reprocess the reads, holding one entry per CDR3 protein. Of around 770,000 distinct CDR3 sequences listed, under 35% are singletons. Sequenced material: cultured CD8+ T cells from PBMCs, taken from culture after CMV antigen stimulation. The receptor source for this set is a human donor in good health (CMV status not recorded). Some clones in this sample may be carry-over from other donors' samples.

With regard to this clonotype: At one end the junction does not follow the germline gene, possibly because of a read error. The CDR3, as DNA: TGTGCCAGCAGTGCCCCAGGGCCCTACAATGAGCAGTCCTTC. This codes for CASSAPGPYNEQSF. The chain employs TRBV12-3 or TRBV12-4 and TRBJ2-1, with a weak D call TRBD1 (5 bases). The CDR3 covers 14 residues.

The V and J genes are TRBV5-1 and TRBJ1-5; maybe TRBD1 (6 bases). V shed 0 bases and J shed 6 bases, with 10 bases lying between them. This CDR3 spans 14 amino acids. Germline V CDR1 and CDR2: SGHRS, YFSETQ. CDR3 region: CASSLEGVGQPQHF. Here the CDR3 DNA reads TGCGCCAGCAGCTTGGAGGGGGTTGGTCAGCCCCAGCATTTT.

The chain combines TRBV27 with TRBJ2-5, with 8 bases aligning to TRBD2. CDR1 MNHEY and CDR2 SMNVEV come from the germline V gene (reference sequence). With 8 bases clipped from V and 1 base from J, the junction kept 15 bases outside the gene matches. CDR3 length equals 17 residues. Here the CDR3 reads CASALVSGEVLQETQYF. For the CDR3, the DNA is TGTGCCAGCGCCCTGGTTAGCGGGGAAGTTCTCCAAGAGACCCAGTACTTC.

The rearrangement joins TRBV5-1 to TRBJ1-1; no definite D call. V dropped 3 bases and J dropped 7 bases, with 10 bases sitting between them. This CDR3 contains 12 residues. Germline V CDR1 and CDR2: SGHRS, YFSETQ. The CDR3 bases are TGCGCCAGCAGCTCCGGACGGATTGAAGCTTTCTTT. It specifies CASSSGRIEAFF.

V usage is TRBV2 and J usage is TRBJ2-1; D not certain. Trimming removed 8 bases at V and 4 bases at J, with 3 bases between. Germline loops: CDR1 SNHLY, CDR2 FYNNEI. This CDR3 spans 10 amino acids. The CDR3 loop reads CASPYNEQFF. The CDR3 region has the DNA TGTGCCAGCCCTTACAATGAGCAGTTCTTC.

CDR3 in amino acids: CASSRTPGSGQPQHF. In nucleotides, the CDR3 is TGTGCCAGCAGTAGGACACCGGGGAGCGGTCAGCCCCAGCATTTT. V and J are TRBV28 and TRBJ1-5; a possible D gene is TRBD1 (5 bases). V lost 5 bases, J lost 6 bases, and 17 bases lay in between. The CDR3 covers 15 residues. The V gene's germline CDR1 is MDHEN and CDR2 SYDVKM.

Only a few counts were recorded for this clonotype. V and J are TRBV2 and TRBJ1-1; D is ambiguous. V lost 6 bases and J lost 2, with 13 bases in between. CDR3 length: 14 amino acids. Per the germline V gene, CDR1 is SNHLY and CDR2 is FYNNEI. The CDR3 is CASSGRGFNTEAFF. Written as DNA, the CDR3 is TGTGCCAGCAGCGGCCGGGGATTCAACACTGAAGCTTTCTTT.

This clonotype has a single count. The chain employs TRBV7-6 and TRBJ2-1; D is perhaps TRBD2 (6 bases). Germline values: CDR1 SGHVS, CDR2 FNYEAQ. Trimming left V 0 bases short and J 4 bases short, with 16 bases between. CDR3 length: 17 residues. The CDR3 DNA reads as TGTGCCAGCAGCTTAGCCGGCCTAGCGAGGGTTTACAATGAGCAGTTCTTC. The encoded protein is CASSLAGLARVYNEQFF.

The chain carries TRBV27 and TRBJ1-5; tentative D call: TRBD1 (5 bases). The CDR3 covers 16 residues. Germline loops: CDR1 MNHEY, CDR2 SMNVEV (reference sequence). V lost 3 bases and J 3 bases, leaving 15 bases between the germline ends. The CDR3 DNA is TGTGCCAGCAGTTTGGGACCCCCCGGACTCAATCAGCCCCAGCATTTT. Translating it yields CASSLGPPGLNQPQHF.

The rearrangement links TRBV27 to TRBJ2-7; weak D call: TRBD2 (6 bases). Germline CDR1 and CDR2: MNHEY and SMNVEV (reference sequence). V was trimmed by 4 bases and J by 3 bases, leaving 16 bases between them. The CDR3 is 15 residues long. CDR3 region: CASSSGTQVVYEQYF. Here the CDR3 DNA reads TGTGCCAGCAGTTCCGGGACTCAGGTCGTCTACGAGCAGTACTTC.

This sequence joins TRBV24-1 and TRBJ1-2; D possibly corresponds to TRBD1 (5 bases). Per the germline V gene, CDR1 is KGHDR and CDR2 is SFDVKD. V was trimmed by 7 bases and J by 0 bases, leaving 20 bases between them. CDR3 length equals 17 residues. The CDR3 is CATRYPEQGRPNYGYTF. The CDR3 DNA reads as TGTGCCACCAGATACCCGGAGCAGGGACGACCTAACTATGGCTACACCTTC.

The chain combines TRBV6-6 with TRBJ1-5; the D is unclear. V shed 7 bases and J shed 1 base, with 11 bases lying between them. The CDR3 sequence is 14 residues long. Per germline, CDR1 MNHNY and CDR2 SVGAGI (reference sequence). In DNA, the CDR3 is TGTGCCAGCAAGTTACTGCAAAGCAATCAGCCCCAGCATTTT. Translated: CASKLLQSNQPQHF.

Ten or more counts support this clonotype. The V call is TRBV7-2, the J call TRBJ2-7; 8 bases fit TRBD2. The CDR3 runs to 13 residues. Germline assignment: CDR1 SGHTA and CDR2 FQGNSA. Trimming removed 1 base from V and 5 bases from J; junction bases left unmatched: 1. The CDR3 region has the DNA TGTGCCAGCAGCTTAGTCGGGAGGGACGAGCAGTACGTC. This gives the protein CASSLVGRDEQYV.

This clonotype was counted a few times. This chain links TRBV12-3 or TRBV12-4 with TRBJ2-1; 9 nucleotides line up with TRBD2. After removal of 6 bases from V and 10 bases from J, the junction contained 4 bases not matched to a gene. CDR3 length: 12 residues. The CDR3 spells CASRSSGVEQFF. CDR3 sequence (DNA): TGTGCCAGCAGATCTAGCGGGGTCGAGCAGTTCTTC.

The chain carries TRBV9 and TRBJ1-2; 10 nucleotides agree with TRBD1. CDR1 SGDLS and CDR2 YYNGEE come from the germline V gene. The length of the CDR3 is 14 residues. The J segment lost 5 bases and the V segment lost 3 bases, leaving 4 bases of the junction unmatched. The CDR3 nucleotides read TGTGCCAGCAGCGGGAGGGGACAGGGGTATGGCTACACCTTC. Translating gives CASSGRGQGYGYTF.

This clonotype was detected a few times. The rearrangement uses TRBV6-1 and TRBJ1-6, with TRBD1 as a possible D gene (6 bases). CDR3 length: 16 residues. The germline V and J ends were trimmed by 7 bases and 3 bases, with 16 bases remaining between them. Germline V gene lookup returns CDR1 MNHNS and CDR2 SASEGT. Written as DNA, the CDR3 is TGTGCCAGCACCCCTAGGGGGGACTTCTATAATTCACCCCTCCACTTT. Amino acid sequence: CASTPRGDFYNSPLHF.

This chain connects TRBV5-6 to TRBJ1-2; D call uncertain. CDR1 is SGHDT, CDR2 YYEEEE, per germline. V was trimmed by 3 bases and J by 0 bases, leaving 12 bases between them. This CDR3 is built from 15 residues. The CDR3 region is CASSYWADANYGYTF. The CDR3 nucleotides are TGTGCCAGCAGCTACTGGGCCGACGCTAACTATGGCTACACCTTC.

CDR3 residues: CASSILSGSYNEQFF. In DNA, the CDR3 is TGTGCCAGTAGTATTCTTAGCGGGAGTTACAATGAGCAGTTCTTC. J is TRBJ2-1 and V is TRBV19; 9 bases agree with TRBD2. Per germline, CDR1 LNHDA and CDR2 SQIVND (reference sequence). The CDR3 has 15 residues. J lost 4 bases, V lost 3 bases, and 4 bases had no gene match.